One and the same sample provided the 9 T cell receptor beta chains below, sequenced in a study of immune evolution from preneoplasia to lung adenocarcinoma. TCRdb's copy holds only in-frame clones and misses some; the assay was immunoSEQ multiplex PCR. The sample yields 14,000 or so clones, 85% seen once. The material sequenced was FFPE lung adenocarcinoma in situ tissue. The receptor source for this set is a donor of 70 years or more with lung adenocarcinoma.

The DNA for the CDR3 is TGTGCCAGCAGCTCCCCCCGGGGAGTCTACAATGAGCAGTTCTTC. Amino acids: CASSSPRGVYNEQFF. The chain joins TRBV11-2 to TRBJ2-1, with D possibly being TRBD2 (5 bases). The germline V gene encodes CDR1 SGHAT and CDR2 FQNNGV. V was cut by 4 bases and J by 3 bases, with 13 bases left in between. The CDR3 is 15 amino acids. The whole variable domain, remainder taken from reference TRBV11-2 and TRBJ2-1, is EAGVAQSPRYKIIEKRQSVAFWCNPISGHATLYWYQQILGQGPKLLIQFQNNGVVDDSQLPKDRFSAERLKGVDSTLKIQPAKLEDSAVYLCASSSPRGVYNEQFFGPGTRLTVL.

The rearrangement joins TRBV28 to TRBJ1-2, with 7 bases aligning to TRBD1. This CDR3 has 14 amino acids. J was trimmed by 2 bases and V by 3 bases; bases with no gene match: 3. Germline V gene data show CDR1 as MDHEN and CDR2 as SYDVKM. CDR3 loop: CASSLTGPNYGYTF. The CDR3 bases are TGTGCCAGCAGTTTGACAGGGCCGAACTATGGCTACACCTTC.

The rearrangement uses TRBV18 and TRBJ1-2, with D possibly TRBD1 on 5 matching bases. This CDR3 comprises 15 residues. Germline V gene data show CDR1 as KGHSH and CDR2 as LQKENI. V lost 3 bases and J 3 bases, leaving 14 bases between the germline ends. DNA of the CDR3: TGTGCCAGCTCACCGTCGGCCGGGACGGACTATGGCTACACCTTC. It encodes CASSPSAGTDYGYTF. Filled out from reference TRBV18 and TRBJ1-2, the complete variable domain reads NAGVMQNPRHLVRRRGQEARLRCSPMKGHSHVYWYRQLPEEGLKFMVYLQKENIIDESGMPKERFSAEFPKEGPSILRIQQVVRGDSAAYFCASSPSAGTDYGYTFGSGTRLTVV.

DNA for the CDR3: TGTGCCAGCAGCACCGGACAGGACAGTCTTGACTACGAGCAGTACTTC. Protein product: CASSTGQDSLDYEQYF. The chain is built from TRBV9 and TRBJ2-7; 7 bases line up with TRBD1. Germline CDR1 SGDLS, CDR2 YYNGEE. V was pared by 4 bases and J by 3 bases, with 13 bases of the junction left unmatched. The CDR3 has 16 amino acids.

The chain employs TRBV27 and TRBJ1-5, with D perhaps matching TRBD1 (5 bases). Trimming pared 6 bases from V and 6 bases from J, leaving 9 bases between. The CDR3 length is 12 residues. The germline V gene has CDR1 MNHEY and CDR2 SMNVEV (reference sequence). The CDR3 sequence: CASSRGGQPQHF. The CDR3 nucleotides are TGTGCCAGCAGCCGGGGGGGTCAGCCCCAGCATTTT.

J is TRBJ2-2 and V is TRBV23-1, with 11 bases matching TRBD2. TRBV23-1 is reported as an ORF; its role is uncertain. J lost 5 bases, V lost 2 bases, and 10 bases had no gene match. CDR3 size: 18 residues. The CDR3 protein is CASSQRGLAGAGTGELFF. The CDR3 nucleotides read TGCGCCAGCAGTCAACGCGGACTAGCGGGCGCTGGGACCGGGGAGCTGTTTTTT.

The rearrangement uses TRBV11-2 and TRBJ2-1, with D possibly matching TRBD1 (6 bases). Germline V gives CDR1 SGHAT, CDR2 FQNNGV. The V end was cut by 5 bases, the J end by 4 bases, with 9 bases between. CDR3 length equals 13 residues. The CDR3 here is CASSVDRYNEQFF. The CDR3 DNA is TGTGCCAGCAGCGTGGACAGATACAATGAGCAGTTCTTC. The variable domain in full, with the rest retrieved from reference TRBV11-2 and TRBJ2-1, is EAGVAQSPRYKIIEKRQSVAFWCNPISGHATLYWYQQILGQGPKLLIQFQNNGVVDDSQLPKDRFSAERLKGVDSTLKIQPAKLEDSAVYLCASSVDRYNEQFFGPGTRLTVL.

CDR3 sequence reads: CASSPQGLAGGPRFF. The CDR3 DNA follows: TGTGCCAGCAGCCCCCAGGGACTAGCGGGAGGGCCAAGGTTCTTC. The V call is TRBV7-2, the J call TRBJ2-1, with 16 bases matching TRBD2. From germline, CDR1 is SGHTA and CDR2 FQGNSA. This CDR3 region has 15 residues. V was clipped by 5 bases and J by 15 bases; unmatched bases: 10.

The V call is TRBV6-5, the J call TRBJ2-3; D is unclear. CDR3 length: 13 residues. The germline gives CDR1 MNHEY, CDR2 SVGAGI. Trimming stripped 6 bases from V and 0 bases from J, with 7 bases between. The CDR3 sequence is CASRDDSTDTQYF. The CDR3 bases are TGTGCCAGCAGAGACGACAGCACAGATACGCAGTATTTT.